This passage covers 24 T cell receptor beta chains from one sample sequenced in a study of CD8 T cells in Susac syndrome. With random hexamers, about 0.5 to 1 ug RNA was reverse transcribed. TCRdb reanalysed the immunoSEQ multiplex PCR reads using MiXCR and keeps one entry per CDR3 protein. This table has 100,000 to 150,000 distinct CDR3 sequences, 94% appearing once. Specimen: CD4+ T cells from PBMCs. Receptors were obtained from a human donor in good health.

The chain carries TRBV10-3 and TRBJ2-2; D might be TRBD1 (5 bases). CDR1 and CDR2 (germline): ENHRY, SYGVKD. V lost 5 bases and J 7 bases, leaving 14 bases between the germline ends. This CDR3 spans 14 amino acids. This CDR3 reads CAISRGQEDGELFF. The CDR3 DNA reads as TGTGCCATCAGTAGGGGCCAAGAGGACGGGGAGCTGTTTTTT.

Only one count was recorded for this clonotype. The J gene is TRBJ1-1, the V gene TRBV7-8; no clear D gene. Germline V CDR1 and CDR2: SGHVS, FQNEAQ. There are 13 residues in the CDR3. V lost 1 base, J lost 2 bases, and 5 bases lay in between. In DNA, the CDR3 is TGTGCCAGCAGCTTAGATAGTAACACTGAAGCTTTCTTT. This encodes CASSLDSNTEAFF. The full variable domain, rest sourced from reference TRBV7-8 and TRBJ1-1, is GAGVSQSPRYKVAKRGQDVALRCDPISGHVSLFWYQQALGQGPEFLTYFQNEAQLDKSGLPSDRFFAERPEGSVSTLKIQRTQQEDSAVYLCASSLDSNTEAFFGQGTRLTVV.

The chain recombines TRBV5-6 with TRBJ1-5, with 11 bases that match TRBD1. Germline-derived CDR1 and CDR2 are SGHDT and YYEEEE. Unmatched junction bases numbered 2, after V lost 2 bases and J lost 7 bases. The length of the CDR3 is 14 residues. The DNA for the CDR3 is TGTGCCAGCAGCTTCGGACAGGGGGCACAGCCCCAGCATTTT. This encodes CASSFGQGAQPQHF.

This chain connects TRBV7-9 to TRBJ2-3, with D perhaps matching TRBD2 (6 bases). The germline V gene has CDR1 SEHNR and CDR2 FQNEAQ (reference sequence). Trimming took 6 bases from V and 1 from J, leaving 17 bases between them. The CDR3 contains 16 residues. CDR3 sequence: CASSYPPGLGTDTQYF. CDR3 DNA sequence: TGTGCCAGCAGTTACCCGCCGGGACTCGGCACAGATACGCAGTATTTT.

There are a few counts of this clonotype. The genes are TRBV12-3 or TRBV12-4 and TRBJ2-7; possibly TRBD1 for D (6 bases). V lost 5 bases to trimming and J lost 11 bases, with 13 bases between them. This CDR3 region has 11 residues. The CDR3 DNA is TGTGCCAGCAGTACCTTGGACAGAGAGTACTTC. As protein: CASSTLDREYF.

The chain has TRBV28 and TRBJ1-6; 9 nucleotides align to TRBD1. CDR3 length equals 15 residues. CDR1 is MDHEN and CDR2 is SYDVKM in the germline V gene. Germline trimming cut 5 bases from V and 9 bases from J; bases unmatched to any gene: 8. The CDR3 loop reads CASSTGTGLVSPLHF. The CDR3 bases are TGTGCCAGCAGTACCGGGACAGGGTTGGTTTCACCCCTCCACTTT.

This chain links TRBV4-2 with TRBJ2-5, with D possibly matching TRBD2 (5 bases). CDR3 length: 17 amino acids. Germline values: CDR1 LGHNA, CDR2 YNFKEQ. V lost 0 bases, J lost 4 bases, and 18 bases lay in between. This chain's CDR3 is CASSQDLGSSFRETQYF. For the CDR3, the DNA is TGTGCCAGCAGCCAAGATCTTGGGAGCAGTTTTAGAGAGACCCAGTACTTC.

Details on this clonotype: Likely a read error: the CDR3 ends without its conserved phenylalanine or tryptophan. The chain combines TRBV5-1 with TRBJ2-5, with D unclear. CDR1 SGHRS and CDR2 YFSETQ come from the germline V gene. The V gene lost 7 bases and the J gene lost 2 bases, with 18 bases spanning the gap. The CDR3 length is 15 residues. CDR3 region: CASSKKAPSQETQYL. The CDR3 DNA reads TGCGCCAGCTCTAAGAAAGCACCATCTCAAGAGACCCAGTACCTC.

The chain is built from TRBV7-6 and TRBJ2-2; no firm D call. CDR1 SGHVS and CDR2 FNYEAQ come from the germline V gene. V lost 5 bases to trimming and J lost 4 bases, with 5 bases between them. The CDR3 length is 12 residues. CDR3 sequence (DNA): TGTGCCAGCAGCCCACCCACCGGGGAGCTGTTTTTT. Protein sequence: CASSPPTGELFF.

This chain joins TRBV3-1 and TRBJ1-6; 11 positions match TRBD1. V was clipped by 0 bases and J by 0 bases; unmatched bases: 7. The CDR3 totals 20 residues. Germline V gives CDR1 LGHDT, CDR2 YNNKEL (reference sequence). The CDR3, as DNA: TGTGCCAGCAGCCAAGAGCTAGGACAGGGGGCGAGCTCCTATAATTCACCCCTCCACTTT. Its translation is CASSQELGQGASSYNSPLHF. The entire variable domain, with the rest obtained from reference TRBV3-1 and TRBJ1-6, is as follows: DTAVSQTPKYLVTQMGNDKSIKCEQNLGHDTMYWYKQDSKKFLKIMFSYNNKELIINETVPNRFSPKSPDKAHLNLHINSLELGDSAVYFCASSQELGQGASSYNSPLHFGNGTRLTVT.

This clonotype has only one observation. The chain uses TRBV9 and TRBJ2-3, with 10 bases matching TRBD2. The CDR3 has 16 residues. The germline V gene encodes CDR1 SGDLS and CDR2 YYNGEE. V shed 4 bases, J shed 4 bases, and the junction held 9 bases outside the gene matches. The CDR3 region has the DNA TGTGCCAGCAGCCTGACCGCTAGCGGGAGCTCAGATACGCAGTATTTT. This translates into CASSLTASGSSDTQYF.

CDR3 region: CASSYSLQGEDGYTF. DNA for the CDR3: TGTGCCAGCTCATACAGTCTACAGGGAGAGGATGGCTACACCTTC. The chain has TRBV18 and TRBJ1-2, with a possible D match to TRBD1 (6 bases). With 5 bases removed from V and 6 bases from J, the gap between germline ends came to 19 bases. Germline V lookup: CDR1 KGHSH, CDR2 LQKENI. This CDR3 is built from 15 residues. Based on the CDR3 plus reference TRBV18 and TRBJ1-2, the full variable domain is NAGVMQNPRHLVRRRGQEARLRCSPMKGHSHVYWYRQLPEEGLKFMVYLQKENIIDESGMPKERFSAEFPKEGPSILRIQQVVRGDSAAYFCASSYSLQGEDGYTFGSGTRLTVV.

The chain joins TRBV3-1 to TRBJ2-2; 8 nucleotides agree with TRBD2. With 3 bases clipped from V and 3 bases from J, the junction kept 6 bases outside the gene matches. This CDR3 is 16 amino acids long. Per the germline V gene, CDR1 is LGHDT and CDR2 is YNNKEL (reference sequence). CDR3 in DNA: TGTGCCAGCAGCCAGGTCTCACTAGCGGACACCGGGGAGCTGTTTTTT. It is translated as CASSQVSLADTGELFF.

The gene calls are TRBV20-1 and TRBJ1-6; D is undetermined. The CDR3 totals 14 residues. V was cut by 0 bases and J by 8 bases, with 11 bases left in between. The V gene's germline CDR1 is DFQATT and CDR2 SNEGSKA (reference sequence). The CDR3 reads CSARDEENDSPLHF. CDR3 DNA sequence: TGCAGTGCTAGAGATGAGGAGAATGATTCACCCCTCCACTTT.

The chain couples TRBV5-1 to TRBJ2-3; 7 positions match TRBD1. This CDR3 is 14 amino acids long. Germline V gene sequence: CDR1 SGHRS, CDR2 YFSETQ. Trimming removed 4 bases from V and 4 bases from J; junction bases left unmatched: 6. The CDR3 nucleotides are TGCGCCAGCAGCGTGGGACAGTCGGCAGATACGCAGTATTTT. It is translated as CASSVGQSADTQYF.

This sequence joins TRBV6-6 and TRBJ1-5, with D perhaps TRBD1 (6 bases). Trimming stripped 4 bases from V and 5 bases from J, with 12 bases between. CDR1 and CDR2 (germline): MNHNY, SVGAGI (reference sequence). This CDR3 contains 14 residues. CDR3 sequence (DNA): TGTGCCAGCAGTTCGACACAGGGCGATCAGCCCCAGCATTTT. It specifies CASSSTQGDQPQHF.

This chain uses TRBV6-6 with TRBJ2-5; 10 bases fit TRBD2. V lost 5 bases to trimming and J lost 4 bases; unmatched junction nucleotides: 10. The CDR3 length is 16 residues. The germline CDR1 and CDR2 sequences are MNHNY and SVGAGI (reference sequence). In nucleotides, the CDR3 is TGTGCCAGCAGTAGCGGACTAGCGGCAAGGGGAGAGACCCAGTACTTC. Amino acids: CASSSGLAARGETQYF.

This sequence joins TRBV28 and TRBJ2-7; 8 bases line up with TRBD2. V lost 11 bases and J lost 2; bases outside the gene matches: 11. Germline V gene data show CDR1 as MDHEN and CDR2 as SYDVKM. CDR3 length: 14 amino acids. The CDR3 bases are TGTGCCGTTGGGGCAGCGGGAGTACCCTACGAGCAGTACTTC. Amino acid sequence: CAVGAAGVPYEQYF.

This chain joins TRBV12-3 or TRBV12-4 and TRBJ2-7, with D possibly TRBD2 on 5 matching bases. The V gene lost 7 bases and the J gene lost 4 bases, with 14 bases spanning the gap. This CDR3 region has 13 residues. For the CDR3, the DNA is TGTGCCAGCACCCTAGGCGGGCGGTACGAGCAGTACTTC. Translating gives CASTLGGRYEQYF.

The chain joins TRBV28 to TRBJ1-2; 8 bases are shared with TRBD1. J lost 2 bases, V lost 5 bases, and 4 bases had no gene match. The germline gives CDR1 MDHEN, CDR2 SYDVKM. CDR3 length: 14 amino acids. Here the CDR3 reads CASSAGQENYGYTF. In DNA, the CDR3 is TGTGCCAGCAGTGCGGGACAGGAAAACTATGGCTACACCTTC.

The V gene is TRBV10-3, the J gene TRBJ2-1; tentatively, D is TRBD1 or TRBD2 (5 bases each). There are 11 residues in the CDR3. V was clipped by 6 bases and J by 9 bases, with 9 bases between them. Looked up from germline, CDR1 is ENHRY and CDR2 is SYGVKD. CDR3 coding DNA: TGTGCCATCAGGAACGGGGCTGAGCAGTTCTTC. Protein sequence: CAIRNGAEQFF.

The CDR3 region has the DNA TGTGCCAGCAGACGGACTAGCGGGACTACCGGGGAGCTGTTTTTT. Protein sequence: CASRRTSGTTGELFF. V usage is TRBV3-1 and J usage is TRBJ2-2; 12 bases fit TRBD2. V lost 6 bases and J lost 5; bases outside the gene matches: 4. Germline V gives CDR1 LGHDT, CDR2 YNNKEL (reference sequence). The CDR3 has 15 amino acids. The full variable domain, in which reference TRBV3-1 and TRBJ2-2 provide the parts outside the CDR3, is DTAVSQTPKYLVTQMGNDKSIKCEQNLGHDTMYWYKQDSKKFLKIMFSYNNKELIINETVPNRFSPKSPDKAHLNLHINSLELGDSAVYFCASRRTSGTTGELFFGEGSRLTVL.

This clonotype was seen once. The V gene is TRBV12-3 or TRBV12-4, the J gene TRBJ1-5; a possible D gene is TRBD1 (5 bases). The CDR3 contains 16 residues. V shed 1 base and J shed 2 bases, with 12 bases lying between them. CDR3 protein: CASSLEQGGGNQPQHF. CDR3 coding DNA: TGTGCCAGCAGTTTAGAGCAGGGAGGAGGCAATCAGCCCCAGCATTTT.

The chain carries TRBV11-2 and TRBJ2-7, with 8 bases fitting TRBD1. Trimming took 1 base from V and 0 from J; bases not matched to a gene: 8. In germline, CDR1 is SGHAT, CDR2 FQNNGV. The CDR3 extends over 17 amino acids. CDR3 in amino acids: CASSLVGSGTGSYEQYF. The CDR3 DNA is TGTGCCAGCAGCTTAGTCGGGTCCGGGACAGGCTCCTACGAGCAGTACTTC.